The 28 T cell receptor beta chains below all came from one sample that was sequenced in a study of blood T cell repertoires in COVID-19. TCRdb keeps only in-frame clones here, not all; method: immunoSEQ multiplex PCR. This sample has 190,000 or so clones, with around 88% found just once. Sequencing was carried out using PBMCs or T cells enriched from blood (not recorded which). Receptors were obtained from a woman between 25 and 40 years old who had recovered from COVID-19.

This rearrangement joins TRBV14 to TRBJ2-7, with 15 bases fitting TRBD2. The junction had 6 bases not matched to a gene; V was cut back by 4 bases and J by 5 bases. Germline values: CDR1 SGHDN, CDR2 FVKESK. This CDR3 contains 16 residues. CDR3 sequence reads: CASSRGLAGGANEQYF. The CDR3 coding sequence is TGTGCCAGCAGCCGGGGACTAGCGGGAGGTGCTAACGAGCAGTACTTC.

The CDR3 reads CASSLAPGHLSTGELFF. The DNA for the CDR3 is TGTGCCAGCAGCTTAGCCCCGGGACATTTATCCACCGGGGAGCTGTTTTTT. The V call is TRBV7-9, the J call TRBJ2-2; possible D gene TRBD1, 6 bases. Looked up from germline, CDR1 is SEHNR and CDR2 is FQNEAQ (reference sequence). The V end was cut by 0 bases, the J end by 4 bases, with 15 bases between. The CDR3 spans 17 residues. The full variable domain, completed using reference TRBV7-9 and TRBJ2-2, is DTGVSQNPRHKITKRGQNVTFRCDPISEHNRLYWYRQTLGQGPEFLTYFQNEAQLEKSRLLSDRFSAERPKGSFSTLEIQRTEQGDSAMYLCASSLAPGHLSTGELFFGEGSRLTVL.

The chain links TRBV6-7 to TRBJ2-7; tentatively, D is TRBD2 (6 bases). TRBV6-7 is assigned to the ORF class and has an uncertain function. The CDR3 contains 22 residues. V was clipped by 8 bases and J by 0 bases, with 38 bases between them. The CDR3 nucleotides read TGTGCCAGCTGTGGAGTCCTCGGGGTTCAAATTGGGGGGAGGAAGGACTCCTACGAGCAGTACTTC. As protein: CASCGVLGVQIGGRKDSYEQYF.

The chain combines TRBV28 with TRBJ2-1, with 10 bases fitting TRBD2. J lost 6 bases, V lost 3 bases, and 14 bases had no gene match. Germline V CDR1 and CDR2: MDHEN, SYDVKM. The CDR3 is made up of 18 amino acids. CDR3 in DNA: TGTGCCAGCAGTTTGACCGTGGTAGCGGGAGGCGGGGTCAATGAGCAGTTCTTC. Translating it yields CASSLTVVAGGGVNEQFF.

The chain combines TRBV29-1 with TRBJ1-2; the D gene is possibly TRBD1 (5 bases). The CDR3 loop spans 12 amino acids. Germline assignment: CDR1 SQVTM and CDR2 ANQGSEA. Trimming pared 3 bases from V and 5 bases from J, leaving 10 bases between. The CDR3 DNA reads TGCAGCGTTGACAGGGATGGGTATGGCTACACCTTC. It is translated as CSVDRDGYGYTF. The full variable domain, completed using reference TRBV29-1 and TRBJ1-2, is SAVISQKPSRDICQRGTSLTIQCQVDSQVTMMFWYRQQPGQSLTLIATANQGSEATYESGFVIDKFPISRPNLTFSTLTVSNMSPEDSSIYLCSVDRDGYGYTFGSGTRLTVV.

This chain joins TRBV29-1 and TRBJ2-1; 9 nucleotides agree with TRBD1. CDR1 is SQVTM, CDR2 ANQGSEA, per germline. J lost 7 bases, V lost 6 bases, and 19 bases had no gene match. The CDR3 runs to 17 residues. CDR3 in DNA: TGCAGCGTCTACTACCCCTTAACCGGGACAGGGCGGAATGAGCAGTTCTTC. It encodes CSVYYPLTGTGRNEQFF.

The chain recombines TRBV19 with TRBJ2-1; TRBD2 matches 9 bases. CDR1 LNHDA and CDR2 SQIVND come from the germline V gene (reference sequence). The CDR3 consists of 16 residues. The V segment lost 5 bases and the J segment 8 bases; nucleotides outside the gene matches: 13. CDR3 DNA sequence: TGTGCCAGTAGTCCCGAGGGAGCGGGAGGCTGGGATGAGCAGTTCTTC. This encodes CASSPEGAGGWDEQFF.

J is TRBJ2-7 and V is TRBV7-9; D unresolved. V lost 4 bases and J lost 0, with 10 bases in between. Germline lookup yields CDR1 SEHNR and CDR2 FQNEAQ (reference sequence). This CDR3 spans 14 amino acids. CDR3 in DNA: TGTGCCAGCAGCTCTACCTCTAGCTCCTACGAGCAGTACTTC. It codes for CASSSTSSSYEQYF.

This clone appeared once. The gene calls are TRBV3-1 (or the pseudogene TRBV3-2) and TRBJ2-3; D ambiguous. The length of the CDR3 is 13 residues. V was clipped by 2 bases and J by 7 bases, with 10 bases between them. From germline, CDR1 is LGHDT and CDR2 YNNKEL (reference sequence). The CDR3 spells CASSQLNSYTQYF. In DNA, the CDR3 is TGTGCCAGCAGCCAACTTAACAGTTATACGCAGTATTTT.

This chain links TRBV15 with TRBJ2-3; D remains ambiguous. Germline values: CDR1 LNHNV, CDR2 YYDKDF (reference sequence). V was clipped by 2 bases and J by 2 bases, with 11 bases between them. This CDR3 is 15 amino acids long. The DNA of the CDR3 is TGTGCCACCAGCAGACTAGTTCAGTTCACAGATACGCAGTATTTT. It codes for CATSRLVQFTDTQYF.

The chain carries TRBV7-9 and TRBJ2-1; TRBD2 matches 14 bases. From germline, CDR1 is SEHNR and CDR2 FQNEAQ (reference sequence). This CDR3 is built from 16 residues. After removal of 2 bases from V and 5 bases from J, the junction contained 2 bases not matched to a gene. The CDR3, as DNA: TGTGCCAGCAGCTTATTGGGACTAGCGGGGGACAATGAGCAGTTCTTC. This sequence encodes CASSLLGLAGDNEQFF. Full variable domain (rest looked up from reference TRBV7-9 and TRBJ2-1): DTGVSQNPRHKITKRGQNVTFRCDPISEHNRLYWYRQTLGQGPEFLTYFQNEAQLEKSRLLSDRFSAERPKGSFSTLEIQRTEQGDSAMYLCASSLLGLAGDNEQFFGPGTRLTVL.

The chain employs TRBV7-3 and TRBJ2-1; 7 bases match TRBD1. V lost 0 bases to trimming and J lost 10 bases; unmatched junction nucleotides: 3. CDR3 length equals 13 residues. Germline V gives CDR1 SGHTA, CDR2 FQGTGA. CDR3 sequence reads: CASSLTGGREQFF. In nucleotides, the CDR3 is TGTGCCAGCAGCTTAACAGGGGGCCGAGAGCAGTTCTTC.

This chain joins TRBV28 and TRBJ1-4; TRBD1 might be the D (5 bases). Between the trimmed V and J ends, which lost 4 bases and 8 bases, there was a span of 11 bases. The CDR3 is 13 residues long. Per germline, CDR1 MDHEN and CDR2 SYDVKM. DNA for the CDR3: TGTGCCAGCAGTTGGACAAGGGGAGAAAAACTGTTTTTT. Amino acids: CASSWTRGEKLFF.

This chain joins TRBV14 and TRBJ2-1; 9 nucleotides match TRBD2. The J segment lost 4 bases and the V segment lost 3 bases, leaving 10 bases of the junction unmatched. This CDR3 is 17 amino acids long. CDR1 and CDR2 from the germline V gene are SGHDN and FVKESK. CDR3 in amino acids: CASSQLTWTSEYNEQFF. The CDR3 coding sequence is TGTGCCAGCAGCCAGTTAACCTGGACTAGCGAGTACAATGAGCAGTTCTTC.

This chain uses TRBV29-1 with TRBJ1-1; 8 bases map to TRBD1. The V gene's germline CDR1 is SQVTM and CDR2 ANQGSEA. The CDR3 spans 14 residues. After removal of 6 bases from V and 4 bases from J, the junction contained 10 bases not matched to a gene. CDR3 residues: CSVTQGAVGTEAFF. In DNA, the CDR3 is TGCAGCGTAACTCAGGGGGCGGTCGGCACTGAAGCTTTCTTT.

This clone has just one count. The chain employs TRBV27 and TRBJ2-4; D is undetermined. Germline values: CDR1 MNHEY, CDR2 SMNVEV (reference sequence). V gave up 4 bases and J gave up 0 bases, with 13 bases separating them. The CDR3 covers 16 residues. In nucleotides, the CDR3 is TGTGCCAGCAGTTCCCGACAAAGGCTAGCCAAAAACATTCAGTACTTC. Translation: CASSSRQRLAKNIQYF.

This clone was found once. The rearrangement joins TRBV28 to TRBJ1-3, with 9 bases aligning to TRBD1. The germline V gene encodes CDR1 MDHEN and CDR2 SYDVKM. The CDR3 runs 15 residues. With 6 bases clipped from V and 4 bases from J, the junction kept 7 bases outside the gene matches. The CDR3 region is CASSLQGALGNTIYF. DNA for the CDR3: TGTGCCAGCAGCCTACAGGGGGCGCTAGGAAACACCATATATTTT.

The chain couples TRBV15 to TRBJ2-3; 9 bases are a match to TRBD2. The CDR3 is made up of 17 amino acids. Germline V gene data show CDR1 as LNHNV and CDR2 as YYDKDF (reference sequence). V was clipped by 0 bases and J by 5 bases; unmatched bases: 9. The CDR3 sequence: CATSREGLAGVLDTQYF. The DNA of the CDR3 is TGTGCCACCAGCAGAGAAGGGTTAGCGGGAGTTCTAGATACGCAGTATTTT.

This rearrangement joins TRBV4-1 to TRBJ2-7; 7 bases match TRBD2. Trimming took 1 base from V and 1 from J; bases not matched to a gene: 4. CDR1 MGHRA and CDR2 YSYEKL come from the germline V gene. The CDR3 extends over 15 amino acids. CDR3 protein: CASSQVDGGSYEQYF. The CDR3, as DNA: TGCGCCAGCAGCCAAGTTGACGGGGGGTCCTACGAGCAGTACTTC.

The rearrangement links TRBV28 to TRBJ1-1; D gene unclear. The CDR3 extends over 15 amino acids. Trimming left V 3 bases short and J 0 bases short, with 11 bases between. Germline assignment: CDR1 MDHEN and CDR2 SYDVKM. The CDR3 is CASSLGAGMNTEAFF. In DNA, the CDR3 is TGTGCCAGCAGTTTGGGTGCAGGCATGAACACTGAAGCTTTCTTT.

This rearrangement joins TRBV18 to TRBJ2-3; possible D gene TRBD1, 6 bases. The CDR3 has 17 amino acids. Trimming cost V 0 bases and J 8 bases, with 21 bases left between them. Germline CDR1 reads KGHSH; CDR2 reads LQKENI. CDR3 nucleotide sequence: TGTGCCAGCTCACCACCGGCCTCAGGGGCGGGTGGAGGTACGCAGTATTTT. It encodes CASSPPASGAGGGTQYF.

The chain joins TRBV27 to TRBJ1-1; TRBD1 matches 9 bases. This CDR3 contains 13 residues. Germline-derived CDR1 and CDR2 are MNHEY and SMNVEV (reference sequence). The ends lost 5 bases at V and 4 bases at J; junction bases unmatched: 2. The CDR3 coding sequence is TGTGCCAGCAGTCTGACAGGGGGCACTGAAGCTTTCTTT. Protein sequence: CASSLTGGTEAFF.

The rearrangement uses TRBV4-2 and TRBJ2-5; D unresolved. Germline CDR1 and CDR2: LGHNA and YNFKEQ. The CDR3 loop spans 13 amino acids. V lost 1 base and J 4 bases, leaving 7 bases between the germline ends. The CDR3 DNA reads as TGTGCCAGCAGCCAAGGAGGCAGAGAGACCCAGTACTTC. Translation: CASSQGGRETQYF.

The CDR3 DNA reads as TGTGCGGACAGTTCAAACACTGAAGCTTTCTTT. It translates to CADSSNTEAFF. V and J are TRBV2 and TRBJ1-1, with D possibly TRBD1 on 6 matching bases. The germline V gene has CDR1 SNHLY and CDR2 FYNNEI. This CDR3 is 11 amino acids long.

V and J are TRBV3-1 (or the pseudogene TRBV3-2) and TRBJ1-4, with TRBD1 as a possible D gene (5 bases). CDR3 size: 15 residues. V was trimmed by 0 bases and J by 8 bases, leaving 13 bases between them. Per germline, CDR1 LGHDT and CDR2 YNNKEL (reference sequence). As DNA, the CDR3 is TGTGCCAGCAGCCAAGAGGGGGGTTTATTCGAAAAACTGTTTTTT. Its protein product is CASSQEGGLFEKLFF.

Only a few counts were recorded for this clone. V and J are TRBV25-1 and TRBJ2-5; D is unresolved. The germline V gene has CDR1 MGHDK and CDR2 SYGVNS. The germline V and J ends were trimmed by 3 bases and 2 bases, with 7 bases remaining between them. This CDR3 is built from 13 residues. CDR3 in amino acids: CASSDQLQETQYF. The CDR3 region has the DNA TGTGCCAGCAGTGACCAGTTACAAGAGACCCAGTACTTC.

The chain combines TRBV2 with TRBJ2-2; TRBD2 agrees at 10 bases. Losses at the gene ends were 6 bases for V and 6 bases for J; bases not matched to a gene: 7. The V gene's germline CDR1 is SNHLY and CDR2 FYNNEI. CDR3 size: 15 residues. The CDR3 sequence: CASRRLTSGSGELFF. CDR3 in DNA: TGTGCCAGCAGAAGGCTGACTAGCGGGTCCGGGGAGCTGTTTTTT.

This chain uses TRBV19 with TRBJ1-2; TRBD1 aligns across 9 bases. The CDR3 has 15 residues. Germline CDR1 LNHDA, CDR2 SQIVND (reference sequence). The J segment lost 3 bases and the V segment lost 5 bases, leaving 7 bases of the junction unmatched. The CDR3: CASSPATGGYYGYTF. The DNA of the CDR3 is TGTGCCAGTAGTCCCGCGACAGGGGGATACTATGGCTACACCTTC.